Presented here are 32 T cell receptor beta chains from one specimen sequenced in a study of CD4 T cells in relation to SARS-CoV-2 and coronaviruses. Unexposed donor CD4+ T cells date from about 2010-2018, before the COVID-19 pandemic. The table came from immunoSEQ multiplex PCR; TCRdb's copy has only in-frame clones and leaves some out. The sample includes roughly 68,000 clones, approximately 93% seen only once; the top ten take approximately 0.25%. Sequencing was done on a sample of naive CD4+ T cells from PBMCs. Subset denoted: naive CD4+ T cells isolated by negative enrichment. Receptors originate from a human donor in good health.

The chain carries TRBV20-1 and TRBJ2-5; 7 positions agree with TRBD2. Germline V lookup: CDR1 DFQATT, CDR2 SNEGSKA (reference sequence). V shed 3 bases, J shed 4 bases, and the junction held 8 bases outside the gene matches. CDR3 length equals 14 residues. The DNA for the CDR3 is TGCAGTGCTAGTCCTAGCGGCGGTCGAGAGACCCAGTACTTC. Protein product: CSASPSGGRETQYF.

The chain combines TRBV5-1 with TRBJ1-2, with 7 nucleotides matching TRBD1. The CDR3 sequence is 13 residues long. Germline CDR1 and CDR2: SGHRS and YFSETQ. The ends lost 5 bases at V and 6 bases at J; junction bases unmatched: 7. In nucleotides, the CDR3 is TGCGCCAGCAGTCGGGACAGCCGGCATGGCTACACCTTC. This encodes CASSRDSRHGYTF.

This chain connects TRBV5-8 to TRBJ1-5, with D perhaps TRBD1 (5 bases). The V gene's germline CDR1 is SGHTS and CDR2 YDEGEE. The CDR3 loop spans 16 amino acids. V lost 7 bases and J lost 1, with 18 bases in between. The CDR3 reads CASPSRVRGSNQPQHF. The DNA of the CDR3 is TGTGCCAGCCCATCCCGGGTAAGGGGAAGCAATCAGCCCCAGCATTTT.

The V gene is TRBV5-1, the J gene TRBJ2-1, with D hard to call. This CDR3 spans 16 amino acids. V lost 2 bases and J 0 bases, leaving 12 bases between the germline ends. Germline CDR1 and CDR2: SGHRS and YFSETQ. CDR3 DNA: TGCGCCAGCAGCTTAGTAGGGTTGAGCTCCTACAATGAGCAGTTCTTC. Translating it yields CASSLVGLSSYNEQFF. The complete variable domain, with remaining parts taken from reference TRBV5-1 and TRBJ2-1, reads KAGVTQTPRYLIKTRGQQVTLSCSPISGHRSVSWYQQTPGQGLQFLFEYFSETQRNKGNFPGRFSGRQFSNSRSEMNVSTLELGDSALYLCASSLVGLSSYNEQFFGPGTRLTVL.

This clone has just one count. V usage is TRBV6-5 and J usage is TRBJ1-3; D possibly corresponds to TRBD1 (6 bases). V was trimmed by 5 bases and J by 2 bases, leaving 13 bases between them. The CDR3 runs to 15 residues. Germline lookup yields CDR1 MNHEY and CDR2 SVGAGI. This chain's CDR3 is CASSKQGRAGNTIYF. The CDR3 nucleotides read TGTGCCAGCAGTAAACAGGGACGGGCTGGAAACACCATATATTTT.

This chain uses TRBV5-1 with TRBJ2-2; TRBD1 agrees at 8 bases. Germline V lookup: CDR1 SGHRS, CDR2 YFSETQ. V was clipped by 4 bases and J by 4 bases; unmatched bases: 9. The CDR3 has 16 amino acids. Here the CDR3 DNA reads TGCGCCAGCAGCCCTACACAGGGGGGCGTCACCGGGGAGCTGTTTTTT. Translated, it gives CASSPTQGGVTGELFF.

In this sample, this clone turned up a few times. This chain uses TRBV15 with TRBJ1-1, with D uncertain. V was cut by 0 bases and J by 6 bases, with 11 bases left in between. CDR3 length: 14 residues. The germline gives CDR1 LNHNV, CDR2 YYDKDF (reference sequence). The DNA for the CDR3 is TGTGCCACCAGCAGAGATTTTGTAGGGTCTGAAGCTTTCTTT. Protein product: CATSRDFVGSEAFF.

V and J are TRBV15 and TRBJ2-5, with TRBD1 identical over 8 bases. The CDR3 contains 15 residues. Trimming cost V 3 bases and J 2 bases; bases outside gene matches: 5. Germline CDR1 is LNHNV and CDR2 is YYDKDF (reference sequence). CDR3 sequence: CATSRTGTGQETQYF. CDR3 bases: TGTGCCACCAGCAGGACCGGGACAGGTCAAGAGACCCAGTACTTC.

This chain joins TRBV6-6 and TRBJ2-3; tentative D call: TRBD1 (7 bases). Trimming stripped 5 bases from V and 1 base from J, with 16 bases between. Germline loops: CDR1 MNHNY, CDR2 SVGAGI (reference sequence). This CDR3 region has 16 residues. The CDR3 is CASSNRRGAGTDTQYF. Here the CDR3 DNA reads TGTGCCAGCAGTAACCGCAGGGGGGCGGGCACAGATACGCAGTATTTT.

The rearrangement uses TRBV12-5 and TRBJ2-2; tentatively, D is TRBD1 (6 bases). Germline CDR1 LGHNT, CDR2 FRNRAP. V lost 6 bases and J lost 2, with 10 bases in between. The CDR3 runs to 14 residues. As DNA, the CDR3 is TGTGCTAGTGGCTCGGGACACAACACCGGGGAGCTGTTTTTT. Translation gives CASGSGHNTGELFF.

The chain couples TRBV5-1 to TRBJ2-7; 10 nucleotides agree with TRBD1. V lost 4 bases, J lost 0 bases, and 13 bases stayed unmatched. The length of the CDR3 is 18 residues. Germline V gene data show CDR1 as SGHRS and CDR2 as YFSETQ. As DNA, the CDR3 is TGCGCCAGCAGCCAGGGACAGGGGCCGGGAGGTGGCTCCTACGAGCAGTACTTC. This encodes CASSQGQGPGGGSYEQYF.

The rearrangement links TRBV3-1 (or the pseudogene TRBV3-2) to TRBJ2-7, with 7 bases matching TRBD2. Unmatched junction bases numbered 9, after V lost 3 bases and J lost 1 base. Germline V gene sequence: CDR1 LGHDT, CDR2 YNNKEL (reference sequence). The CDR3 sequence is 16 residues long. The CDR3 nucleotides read TGTGCCAGCAGCCACGCCTCTAGCGGACTGTCCTACGAGCAGTACTTC. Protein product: CASSHASSGLSYEQYF.

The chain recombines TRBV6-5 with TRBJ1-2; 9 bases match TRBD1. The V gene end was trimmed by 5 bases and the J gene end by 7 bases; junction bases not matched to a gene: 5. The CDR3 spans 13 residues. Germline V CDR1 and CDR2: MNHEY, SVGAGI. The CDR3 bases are TGTGCCAGCAGTCTGGGACAGGGATCTGGCTACACCTTC. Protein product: CASSLGQGSGYTF.

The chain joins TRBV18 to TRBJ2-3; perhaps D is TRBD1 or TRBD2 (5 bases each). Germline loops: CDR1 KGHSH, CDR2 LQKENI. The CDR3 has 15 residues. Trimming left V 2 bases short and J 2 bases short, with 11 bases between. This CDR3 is CASSPGGPTTDTQYF. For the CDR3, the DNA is TGTGCCAGCTCACCAGGGGGACCCACCACAGATACGCAGTATTTT.

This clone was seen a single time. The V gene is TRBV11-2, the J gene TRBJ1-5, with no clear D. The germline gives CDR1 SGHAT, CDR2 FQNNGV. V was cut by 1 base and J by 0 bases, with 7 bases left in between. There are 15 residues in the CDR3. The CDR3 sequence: CASSLGRSSNQPQHF. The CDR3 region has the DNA TGTGCCAGCAGCTTAGGAAGGTCTAGCAATCAGCCCCAGCATTTT.

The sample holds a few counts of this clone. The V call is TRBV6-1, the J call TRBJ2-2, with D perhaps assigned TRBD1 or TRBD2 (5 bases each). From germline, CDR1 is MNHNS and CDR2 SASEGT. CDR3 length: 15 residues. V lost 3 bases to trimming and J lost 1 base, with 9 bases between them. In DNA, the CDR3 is TGTGCCAGCAGTGAGAGGGGCAGGAACACCGGGGAGCTGTTTTTT. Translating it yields CASSERGRNTGELFF.

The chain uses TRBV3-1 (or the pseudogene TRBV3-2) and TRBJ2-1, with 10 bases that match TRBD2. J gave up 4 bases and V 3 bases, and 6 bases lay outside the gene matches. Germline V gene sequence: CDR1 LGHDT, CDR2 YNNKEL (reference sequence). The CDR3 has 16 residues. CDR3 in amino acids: CASSQAGLAVYNEQFF. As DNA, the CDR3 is TGTGCCAGCAGCCAGGCCGGACTAGCGGTTTACAATGAGCAGTTCTTC.

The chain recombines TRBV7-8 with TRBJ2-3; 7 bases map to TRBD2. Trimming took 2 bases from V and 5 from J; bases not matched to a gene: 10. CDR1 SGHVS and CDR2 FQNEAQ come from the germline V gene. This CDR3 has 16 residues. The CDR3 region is CASSLFAGDLGDTQYF. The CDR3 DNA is TGTGCCAGCAGCTTATTTGCGGGAGACTTGGGAGATACGCAGTATTTT.

The CDR3 region is CASSNQRQEPVTHGYTF. The CDR3 nucleotides are TGTGCCAGTAGCAACCAGCGTCAGGAACCCGTGACACATGGCTACACCTTC. The chain couples TRBV19 to TRBJ1-2; no clear D gene. Germline V gives CDR1 LNHDA, CDR2 SQIVND (reference sequence). The CDR3 length is 17 residues. The germline V and J ends were trimmed by 6 bases and 6 bases, with 26 bases remaining between them.

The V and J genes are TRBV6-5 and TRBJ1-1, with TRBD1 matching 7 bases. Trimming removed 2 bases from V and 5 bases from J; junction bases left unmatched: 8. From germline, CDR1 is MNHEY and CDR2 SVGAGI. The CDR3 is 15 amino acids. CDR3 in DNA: TGTGCCAGCAGTTACAGGGGGCAGGGGAGGACTGAAGCTTTCTTT. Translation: CASSYRGQGRTEAFF.

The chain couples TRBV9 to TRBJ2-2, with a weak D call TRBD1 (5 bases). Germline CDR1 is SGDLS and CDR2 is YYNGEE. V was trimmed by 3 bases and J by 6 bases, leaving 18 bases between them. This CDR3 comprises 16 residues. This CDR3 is CASSALYPPGPGELFF. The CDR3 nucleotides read TGTGCCAGCAGCGCCCTTTACCCCCCAGGGCCCGGGGAGCTGTTTTTT.

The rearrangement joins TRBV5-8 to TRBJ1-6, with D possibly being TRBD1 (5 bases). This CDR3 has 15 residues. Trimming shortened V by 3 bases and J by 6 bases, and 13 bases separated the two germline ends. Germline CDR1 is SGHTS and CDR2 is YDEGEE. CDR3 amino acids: CASSSGRSGNSPLHF. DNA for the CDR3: TGTGCCAGCAGCTCAGGGCGTAGCGGTAATTCACCCCTCCACTTT.

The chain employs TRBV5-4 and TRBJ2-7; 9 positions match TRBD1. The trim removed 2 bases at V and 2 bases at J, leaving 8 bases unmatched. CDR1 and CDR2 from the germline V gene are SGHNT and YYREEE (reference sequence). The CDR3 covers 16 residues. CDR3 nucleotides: TGTGCCAGCAGCTTTGCGATCGGGACAGGGACCTACGAGCAGTACTTC. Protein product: CASSFAIGTGTYEQYF.

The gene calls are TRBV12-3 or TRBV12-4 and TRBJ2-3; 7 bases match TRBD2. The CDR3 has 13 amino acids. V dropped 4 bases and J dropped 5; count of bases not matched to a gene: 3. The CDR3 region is CASSSIAGDTQYF. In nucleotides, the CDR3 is TGTGCCAGCAGTTCTATAGCGGGAGATACGCAGTATTTT.

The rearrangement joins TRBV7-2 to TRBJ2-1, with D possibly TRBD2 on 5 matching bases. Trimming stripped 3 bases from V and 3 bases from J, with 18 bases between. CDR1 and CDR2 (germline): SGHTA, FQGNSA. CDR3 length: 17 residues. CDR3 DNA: TGTGCCAGCAGCTTTGCACCAAATAGCGTCAGCTACAATGAGCAGTTCTTC. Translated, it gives CASSFAPNSVSYNEQFF. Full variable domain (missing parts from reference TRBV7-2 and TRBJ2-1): GAGVSQSPSNKVTEKGKDVELRCDPISGHTALYWYRQSLGQGLEFLIYFQGNSAPDKSGLPSDRFSAERTGGSVSTLTIQRTQQEDSAVYLCASSFAPNSVSYNEQFFGPGTRLTVL.

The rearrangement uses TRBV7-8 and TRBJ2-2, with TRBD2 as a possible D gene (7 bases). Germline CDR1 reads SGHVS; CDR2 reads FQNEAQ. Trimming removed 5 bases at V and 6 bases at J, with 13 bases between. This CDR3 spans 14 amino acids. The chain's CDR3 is CASSRGGVPGELFF. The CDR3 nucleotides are TGTGCCAGCAGCCGAGGGGGGGTCCCCGGGGAGCTGTTTTTT.

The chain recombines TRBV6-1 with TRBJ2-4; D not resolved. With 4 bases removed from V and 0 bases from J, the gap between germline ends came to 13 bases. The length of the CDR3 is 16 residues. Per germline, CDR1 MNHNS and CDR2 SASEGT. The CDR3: CASSGRLLLAKNIQYF. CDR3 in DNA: TGTGCCAGCAGTGGGAGACTGTTACTAGCCAAAAACATTCAGTACTTC.

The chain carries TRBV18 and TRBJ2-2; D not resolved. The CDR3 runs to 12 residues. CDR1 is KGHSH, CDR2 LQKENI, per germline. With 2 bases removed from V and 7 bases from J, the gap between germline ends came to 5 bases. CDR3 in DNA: TGTGCCAGCTCACCAGAAGTCGGGGAGCTGTTTTTT. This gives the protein CASSPEVGELFF.

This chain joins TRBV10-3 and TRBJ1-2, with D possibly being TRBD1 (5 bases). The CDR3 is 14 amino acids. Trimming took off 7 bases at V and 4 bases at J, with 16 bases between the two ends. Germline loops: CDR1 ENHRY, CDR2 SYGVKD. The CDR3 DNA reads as TGTGCCATCAATCCGGATGCGGGGACCTATGGCTACACCTTC. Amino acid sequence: CAINPDAGTYGYTF.

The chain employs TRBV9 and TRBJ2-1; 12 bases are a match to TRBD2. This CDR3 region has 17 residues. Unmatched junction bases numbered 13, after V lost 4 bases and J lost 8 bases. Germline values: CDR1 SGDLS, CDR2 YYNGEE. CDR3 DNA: TGTGCCAGCAGCCTCAGACTAGCGGGGGAAAGCGCCCATGAGCAGTTCTTC. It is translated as CASSLRLAGESAHEQFF.

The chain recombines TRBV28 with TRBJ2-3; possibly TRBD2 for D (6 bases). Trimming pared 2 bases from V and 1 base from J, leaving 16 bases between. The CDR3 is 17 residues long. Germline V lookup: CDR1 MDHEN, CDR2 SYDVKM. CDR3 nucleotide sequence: TGTGCCAGCAGTTTACAGGCGGAGGGCCGCGGCACAGATACGCAGTATTTT. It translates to CASSLQAEGRGTDTQYF.

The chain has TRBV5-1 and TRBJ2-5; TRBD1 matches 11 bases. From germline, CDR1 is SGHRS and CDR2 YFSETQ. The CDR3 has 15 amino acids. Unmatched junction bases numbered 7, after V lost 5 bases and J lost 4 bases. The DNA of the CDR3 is TGCGCCAGCAGGTGGACAGGGGGCGTCGGAGAGACCCAGTACTTC. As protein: CASRWTGGVGETQYF.